The T cell receptor beta chain under discussion was sequenced for a study of T cells in Graves' hyperthyroidism and ophthalmopathy. Whole-study results and caveats: The blood repertoire included most of the expanded thyroid clonotypes above 0.001.

TCR beta CDR3 regions were amplified from RNA transcripts. Initially, a first-round RT-PCR of the TCR CDR3 employed the HTBI primer set. MiXCR, run by TCRdb on the multiplex PCR reads, gives a single entry per CDR3 protein. The repertoire holds around 500,000 distinct CDR3 sequences, with approximately 14% as singletons. Newly diagnosed hyperthyroidism, duration under 2 months, in patients aged 18 to 65. An approximately 10 ml volume of fresh peripheral blood provided the PBMCs. This clonotype came up many times. The antigen is unknown. The germline V and J ends were trimmed by 6 bases and 0 bases, with 18 bases remaining between them. Germline V CDR1 and CDR2: LNHDA, SQIVND (reference sequence). The CDR3 has 17 residues.

The source is a woman aged 18-35 years with Graves' hyperthyroidism. Sequencing was done on a sample of blood. This chain joins TRBV19 and TRBJ2-4, with D perhaps matching TRBD1 or TRBD2 (6 bases each). CDR3 in amino acids: CASRPGAGVLAKNIQYF. CDR3 bases: TGTGCCAGTAGGCCGGGGGCAGGGGTACTAGCCAAAAACATTCAGTACTTC.